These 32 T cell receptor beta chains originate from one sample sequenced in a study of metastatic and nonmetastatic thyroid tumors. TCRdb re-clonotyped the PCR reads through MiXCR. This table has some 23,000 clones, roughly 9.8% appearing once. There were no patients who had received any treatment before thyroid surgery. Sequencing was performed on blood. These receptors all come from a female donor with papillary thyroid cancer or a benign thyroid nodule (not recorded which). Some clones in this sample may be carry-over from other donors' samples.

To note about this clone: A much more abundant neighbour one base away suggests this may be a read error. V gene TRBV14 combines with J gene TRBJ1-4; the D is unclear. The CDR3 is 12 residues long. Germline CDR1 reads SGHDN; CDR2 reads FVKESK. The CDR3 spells CASNRRREKLLF. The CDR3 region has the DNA TGTGCCAGCAACCGAAGGAGGGAAAAACTGCTTTTT.

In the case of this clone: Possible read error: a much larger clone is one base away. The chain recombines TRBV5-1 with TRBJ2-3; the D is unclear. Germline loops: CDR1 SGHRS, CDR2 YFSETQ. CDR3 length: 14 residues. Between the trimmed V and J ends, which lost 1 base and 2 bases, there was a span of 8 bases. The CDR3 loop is CASSLFSNTDTQYF. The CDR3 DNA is TGCGCCAGCAGCTTGTTTAGTAACACAGATACGCAGTATTTT.

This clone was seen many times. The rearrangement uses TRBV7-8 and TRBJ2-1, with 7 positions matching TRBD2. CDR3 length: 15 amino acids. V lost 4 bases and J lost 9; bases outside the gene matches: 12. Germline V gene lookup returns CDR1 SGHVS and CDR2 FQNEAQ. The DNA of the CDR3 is TGTGCCAGCAGCTCTACGATGGTGAGCGGGATTGAGCAGTTCTTC. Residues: CASSSTMVSGIEQFF.

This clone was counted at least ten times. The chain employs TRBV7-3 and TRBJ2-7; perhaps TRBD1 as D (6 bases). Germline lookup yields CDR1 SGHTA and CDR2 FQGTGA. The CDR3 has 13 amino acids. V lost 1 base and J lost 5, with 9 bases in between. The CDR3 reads CASSLISGDEQYF. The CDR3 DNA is TGTGCCAGCAGCTTAATCTCAGGGGACGAGCAGTACTTC.

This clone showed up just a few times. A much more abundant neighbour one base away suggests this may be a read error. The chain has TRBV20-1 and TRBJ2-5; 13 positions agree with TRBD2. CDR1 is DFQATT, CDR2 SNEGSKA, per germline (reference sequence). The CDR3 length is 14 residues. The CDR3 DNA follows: TGCGGTGCTAGTCGACTAGCGGGAGGTGAGACCCAGTACTTC. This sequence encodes CGASRLAGGETQYF.

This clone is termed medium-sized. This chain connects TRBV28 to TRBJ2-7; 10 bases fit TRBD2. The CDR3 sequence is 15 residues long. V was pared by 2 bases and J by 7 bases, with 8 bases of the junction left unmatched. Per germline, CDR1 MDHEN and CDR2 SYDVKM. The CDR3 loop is CASSLPSGRAREQYF. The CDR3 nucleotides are TGTGCCAGCAGTTTACCCAGCGGGAGGGCCAGAGAGCAGTACTTC.

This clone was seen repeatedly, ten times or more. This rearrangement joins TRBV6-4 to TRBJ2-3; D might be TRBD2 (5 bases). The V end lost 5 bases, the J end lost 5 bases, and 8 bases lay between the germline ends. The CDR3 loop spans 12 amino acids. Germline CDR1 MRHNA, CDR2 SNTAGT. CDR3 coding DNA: TGTGCCAGCAGTCGAGGAGGAGATACGCAGTATTTT. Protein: CASSRGGDTQYF.

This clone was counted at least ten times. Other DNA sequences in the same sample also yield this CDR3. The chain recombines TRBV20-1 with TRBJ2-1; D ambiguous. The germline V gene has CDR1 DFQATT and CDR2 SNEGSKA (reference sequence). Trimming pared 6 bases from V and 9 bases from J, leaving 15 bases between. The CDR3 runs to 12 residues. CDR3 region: CSALVTVGEQFF. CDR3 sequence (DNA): TGCAGTGCCCTCGTTACAGTTGGTGAGCAGTTCTTC.

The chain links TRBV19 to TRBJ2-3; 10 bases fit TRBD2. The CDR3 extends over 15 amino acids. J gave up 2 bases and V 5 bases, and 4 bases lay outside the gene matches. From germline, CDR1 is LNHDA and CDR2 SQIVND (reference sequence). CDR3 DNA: TGTGCCAGTAGTCATAGCGGGGGGACCACAGATACGCAGTATTTT. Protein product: CASSHSGGTTDTQYF.

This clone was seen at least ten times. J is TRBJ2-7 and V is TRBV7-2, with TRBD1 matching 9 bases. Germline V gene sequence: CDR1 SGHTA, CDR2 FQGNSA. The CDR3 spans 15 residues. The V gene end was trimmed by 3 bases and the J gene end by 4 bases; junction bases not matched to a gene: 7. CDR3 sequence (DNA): TGTGCCAGCAGCTTTCAGGGACAGGGCCCATACGAGCAGTACTTC. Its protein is CASSFQGQGPYEQYF.

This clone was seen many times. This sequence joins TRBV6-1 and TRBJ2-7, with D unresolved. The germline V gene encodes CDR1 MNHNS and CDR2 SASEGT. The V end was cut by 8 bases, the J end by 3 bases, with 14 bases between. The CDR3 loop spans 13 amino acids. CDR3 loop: CASGPSGFYEQYF. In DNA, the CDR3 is TGTGCCAGCGGGCCTTCAGGATTCTACGAGCAGTACTTC.

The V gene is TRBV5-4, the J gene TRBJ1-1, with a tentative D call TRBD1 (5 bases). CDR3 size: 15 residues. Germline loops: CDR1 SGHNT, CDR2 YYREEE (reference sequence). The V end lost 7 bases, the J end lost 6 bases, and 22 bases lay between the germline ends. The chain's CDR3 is CASSPEVLGLAEAFF. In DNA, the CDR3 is TGTGCCAGCTCCCCGGAGGTATTGGGGCTGGCTGAAGCTTTCTTT.

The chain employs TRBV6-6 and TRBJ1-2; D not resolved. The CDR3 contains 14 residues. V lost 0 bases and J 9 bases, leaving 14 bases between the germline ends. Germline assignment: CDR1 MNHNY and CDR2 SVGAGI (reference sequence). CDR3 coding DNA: TGTGCCAGCAGTTACTCCACCCGCGACCTGAGCTACACCTTC. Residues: CASSYSTRDLSYTF.

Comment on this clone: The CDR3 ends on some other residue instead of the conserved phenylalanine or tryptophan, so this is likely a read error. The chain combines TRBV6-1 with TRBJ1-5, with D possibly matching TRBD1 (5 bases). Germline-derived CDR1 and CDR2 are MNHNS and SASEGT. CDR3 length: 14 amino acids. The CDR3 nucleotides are TGTGAAAGCAGTGAACAGGTCGGGGGTCAGCCCCAGCATCTT. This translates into CESSEQVGGQPQHL.

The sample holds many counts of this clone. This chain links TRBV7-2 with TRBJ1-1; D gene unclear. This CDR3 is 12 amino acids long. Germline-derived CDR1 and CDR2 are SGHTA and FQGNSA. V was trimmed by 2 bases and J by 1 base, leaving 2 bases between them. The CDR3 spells CASSLSNTEAFF. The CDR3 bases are TGTGCCAGCAGCTTATCGAACACTGAAGCTTTCTTT.

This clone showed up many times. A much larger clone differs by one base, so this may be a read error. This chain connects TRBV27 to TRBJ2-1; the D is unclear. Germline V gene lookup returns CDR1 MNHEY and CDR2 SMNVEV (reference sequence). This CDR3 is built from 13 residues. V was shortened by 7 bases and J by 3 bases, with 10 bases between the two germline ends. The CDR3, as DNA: TGTGCCAGCATCCCGTCTGGCTACAATGAGCAGTTCTTC. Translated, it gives CASIPSGYNEQFF.

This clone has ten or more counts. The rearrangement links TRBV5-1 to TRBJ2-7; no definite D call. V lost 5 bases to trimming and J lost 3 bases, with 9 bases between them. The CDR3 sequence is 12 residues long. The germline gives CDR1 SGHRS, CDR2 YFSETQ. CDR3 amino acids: CASRKGNYEQYF. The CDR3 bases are TGCGCCAGCAGGAAAGGGAACTACGAGCAGTACTTC.

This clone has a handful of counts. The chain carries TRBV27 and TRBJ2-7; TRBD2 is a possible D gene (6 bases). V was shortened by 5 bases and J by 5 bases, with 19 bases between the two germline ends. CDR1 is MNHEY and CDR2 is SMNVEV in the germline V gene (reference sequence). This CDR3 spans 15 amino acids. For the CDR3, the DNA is TGTGCCAGCAGTAGGGGCCCGGGAGTGGCGCACGAGCAGTACTTC. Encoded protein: CASSRGPGVAHEQYF.

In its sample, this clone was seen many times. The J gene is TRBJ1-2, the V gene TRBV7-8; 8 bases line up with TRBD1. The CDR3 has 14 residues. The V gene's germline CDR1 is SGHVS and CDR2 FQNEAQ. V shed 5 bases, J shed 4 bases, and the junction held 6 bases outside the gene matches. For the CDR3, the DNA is TGTGCCAGCAGCGCCCGGGACAGGTTCTATGGCTACACCTTC. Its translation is CASSARDRFYGYTF.

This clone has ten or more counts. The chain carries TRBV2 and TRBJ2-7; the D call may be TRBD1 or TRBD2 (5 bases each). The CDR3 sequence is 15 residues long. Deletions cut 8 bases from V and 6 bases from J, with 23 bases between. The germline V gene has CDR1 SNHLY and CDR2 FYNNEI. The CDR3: CASHFEGLVRSEQYF. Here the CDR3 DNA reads TGTGCCAGCCACTTTGAGGGGCTAGTACGTAGCGAGCAGTACTTC.

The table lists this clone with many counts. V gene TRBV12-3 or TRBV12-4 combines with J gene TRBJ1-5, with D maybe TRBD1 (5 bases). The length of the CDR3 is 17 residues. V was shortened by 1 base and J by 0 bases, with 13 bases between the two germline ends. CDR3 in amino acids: CASSLGGEGYSNQPQHF. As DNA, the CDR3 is TGTGCCAGCAGTTTAGGAGGGGAGGGGTATAGCAATCAGCCCCAGCATTTT.

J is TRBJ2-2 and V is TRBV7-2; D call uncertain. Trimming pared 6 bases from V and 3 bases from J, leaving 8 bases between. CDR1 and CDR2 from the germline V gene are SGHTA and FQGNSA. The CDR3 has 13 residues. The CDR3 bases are TGTGCCAGCAGTCGTGGGGACACCGGGGAGCTGTTTTTT. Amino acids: CASSRGDTGELFF.

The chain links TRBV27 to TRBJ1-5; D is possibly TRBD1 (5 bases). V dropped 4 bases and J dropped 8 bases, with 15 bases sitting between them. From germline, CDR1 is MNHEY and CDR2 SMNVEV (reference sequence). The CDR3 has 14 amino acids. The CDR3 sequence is CASSSPGRNKPQHF. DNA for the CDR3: TGTGCCAGCAGTTCTCCGGGACGAAATAAGCCCCAGCATTTT.

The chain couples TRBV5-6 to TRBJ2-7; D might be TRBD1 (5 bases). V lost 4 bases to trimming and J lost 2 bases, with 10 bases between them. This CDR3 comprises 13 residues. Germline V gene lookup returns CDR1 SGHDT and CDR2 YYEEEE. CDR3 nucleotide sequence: TGTGCCAGCAGCCCCGACAGTACCTACGAGCAGTACTTC. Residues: CASSPDSTYEQYF. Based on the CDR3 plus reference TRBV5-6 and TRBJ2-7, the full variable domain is DAGVTQSPTHLIKTRGQQVTLRCSPKSGHDTVSWYQQALGQGPQFIFQYYEEEERQRGNFPDRFSGHQFPNYSSELNVNALLLGDSALYLCASSPDSTYEQYFGPGTRLTVT.

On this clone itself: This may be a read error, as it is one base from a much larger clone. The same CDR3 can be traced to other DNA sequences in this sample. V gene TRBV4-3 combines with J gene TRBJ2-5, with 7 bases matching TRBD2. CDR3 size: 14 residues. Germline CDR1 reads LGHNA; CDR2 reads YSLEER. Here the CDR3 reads CASSQDGGRETQYF. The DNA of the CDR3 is TGCGCCAGCAGCCAAGATGGCGGGAGAGAGACCCAATACTTC.

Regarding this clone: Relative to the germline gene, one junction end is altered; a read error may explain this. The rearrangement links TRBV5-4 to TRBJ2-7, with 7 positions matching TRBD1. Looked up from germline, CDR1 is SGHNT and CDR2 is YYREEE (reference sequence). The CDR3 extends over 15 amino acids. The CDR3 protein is CVSSVQGDPTYEQYF. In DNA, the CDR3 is TGTGTCAGCAGCGTTCAGGGGGACCCCACCTACGAGCAGTACTTC.

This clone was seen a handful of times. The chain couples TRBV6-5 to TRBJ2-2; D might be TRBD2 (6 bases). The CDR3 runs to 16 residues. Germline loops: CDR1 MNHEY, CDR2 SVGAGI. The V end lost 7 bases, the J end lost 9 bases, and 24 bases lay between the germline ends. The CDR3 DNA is TGTGCCAGCATTTATGCGGGACCGGGGTCTGGTTGGGAGCTGTTTTTT. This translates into CASIYAGPGSGWELFF.

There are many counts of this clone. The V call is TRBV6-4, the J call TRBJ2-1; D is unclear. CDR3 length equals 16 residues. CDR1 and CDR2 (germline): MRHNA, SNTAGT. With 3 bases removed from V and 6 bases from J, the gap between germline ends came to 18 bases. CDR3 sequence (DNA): TGTGCCAGCAGTGAGGTTGGCCAGTCGGAGCGCAATGAGCAGTTCTTC. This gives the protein CASSEVGQSERNEQFF.

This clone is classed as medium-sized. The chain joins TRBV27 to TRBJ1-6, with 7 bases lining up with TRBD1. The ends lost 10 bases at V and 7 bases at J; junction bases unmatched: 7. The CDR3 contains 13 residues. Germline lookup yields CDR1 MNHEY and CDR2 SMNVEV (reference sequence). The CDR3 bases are TGTGCCACCGGTCCAGGGGGGAATTCACCCCTCCACTTT. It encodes CATGPGGNSPLHF.

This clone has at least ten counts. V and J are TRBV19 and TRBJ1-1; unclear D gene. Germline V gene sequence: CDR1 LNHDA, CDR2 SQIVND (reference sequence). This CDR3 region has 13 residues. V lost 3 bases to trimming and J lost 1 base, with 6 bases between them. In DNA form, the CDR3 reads TGTGCCAGTAGTATTATCCGGAACACTGAAGCTTTCTTT. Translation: CASSIIRNTEAFF.

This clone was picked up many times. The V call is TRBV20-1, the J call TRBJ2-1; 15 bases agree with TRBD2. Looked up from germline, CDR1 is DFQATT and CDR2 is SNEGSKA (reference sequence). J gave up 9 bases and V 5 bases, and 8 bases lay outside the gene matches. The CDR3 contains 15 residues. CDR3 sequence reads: CSAGTGTSGRTEQFF. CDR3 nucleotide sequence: TGCAGTGCTGGAACCGGGACTAGCGGGAGGACTGAGCAGTTCTTC.

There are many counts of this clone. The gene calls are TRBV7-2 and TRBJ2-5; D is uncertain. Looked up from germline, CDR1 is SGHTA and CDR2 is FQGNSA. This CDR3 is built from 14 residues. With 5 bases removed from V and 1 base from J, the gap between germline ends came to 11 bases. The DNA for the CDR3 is TGTGCCAGCAGCCCCCGCGCTAGCCAAGAGACCCAGTACTTC. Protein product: CASSPRASQETQYF.